The 31 T cell receptor beta chains presented below share a single source sample, sequenced in a study of T-cell memory formation after mild COVID-19. TCRdb processed the 5' RACE reads anew with MiXCR; each CDR3 protein has one entry. Among hundreds of thousands of distinct CDR3 sequences listed, 28% were seen once. Sequences were obtained from PBMCs or a T cell subset sorted from them (not recorded which). The receptors come from an adult woman who had mild COVID-19 (a few samples of this study predate the infection). Cell type and time point are not known.

This chain links TRBV7-8 with TRBJ2-3; weak D call: TRBD2 (6 bases). V dropped 5 bases and J dropped 2 bases, with 11 bases sitting between them. This CDR3 comprises 14 residues. Germline CDR1 is SGHVS and CDR2 is FQNEAQ. The CDR3 region has the DNA TGTGCCAGCAGCGCGGAGGGGCCCACAGATACGCAGTATTTT. This gives the protein CASSAEGPTDTQYF.

Written as DNA, the CDR3 is TGCGCCAGCAGCCCCATAGTGCGACAGGGGAACACCGGGGAGCTGTTTTTT. Its protein product is CASSPIVRQGNTGELFF. The rearrangement joins TRBV5-1 to TRBJ2-2; TRBD1 aligns across 7 bases. The CDR3 sequence is 17 residues long. Unmatched junction bases numbered 10, after V lost 4 bases and J lost 1 base. From germline, CDR1 is SGHRS and CDR2 YFSETQ.

The chain joins TRBV5-6 to TRBJ2-7; D gene unclear. The V and J ends lost 3 bases and 2 bases respectively, with 12 bases between them. Germline V gene sequence: CDR1 SGHDT, CDR2 YYEEEE. The CDR3 loop spans 14 amino acids. CDR3 residues: CASSSEGQTYEQYF. The DNA for the CDR3 is TGTGCCAGCAGCTCTGAAGGCCAAACCTACGAGCAGTACTTC.

The rearrangement uses TRBV12-3 or TRBV12-4 and TRBJ2-3, with a possible D match to TRBD1 (6 bases). Trimming stripped 7 bases from V and 5 bases from J, with 16 bases between. This CDR3 spans 14 amino acids. The CDR3 spells CASTLGAAGDTQYF. CDR3 nucleotide sequence: TGTGCCAGCACTCTGGGGGCGGCCGGAGATACGCAGTATTTT.

The chain is built from TRBV5-1 and TRBJ2-7, with D possibly TRBD1 on 5 matching bases. V dropped 2 bases and J dropped 7 bases, with 13 bases sitting between them. This CDR3 region has 13 residues. Germline assignment: CDR1 SGHRS and CDR2 YFSETQ. For the CDR3, the DNA is TGCGCCAGCAGCTTCCAGGGTTTGGGAGAGCAGTACTTC. This codes for CASSFQGLGEQYF.

The rearrangement uses TRBV12-3 or TRBV12-4 and TRBJ2-1; possibly TRBD2 for D (5 bases). Trimming pared 6 bases from V and 3 bases from J, leaving 12 bases between. The CDR3 loop spans 14 amino acids. The CDR3 loop is CASSRPGVYNEQFF. The CDR3 nucleotides read TGTGCCAGCAGCCGCCCCGGGGTCTACAATGAGCAGTTCTTC.

This rearrangement joins TRBV10-3 to TRBJ2-3, with D possibly matching TRBD2 (6 bases). CDR1 ENHRY and CDR2 SYGVKD come from the germline V gene. This CDR3 is built from 15 residues. Trimming stripped 4 bases from V and 0 bases from J, with 11 bases between. CDR3 DNA sequence: TGTGCCATCAGTGGCGGCGGGGCTAGCACAGATACGCAGTATTTT. Amino acids: CAISGGGASTDTQYF.

The gene calls are TRBV24-1 and TRBJ2-3; D is unresolved. CDR3 length: 14 residues. The V gene lost 2 bases and the J gene lost 0 bases, with 5 bases spanning the gap. CDR1 is KGHDR and CDR2 is SFDVKD in the germline V gene. The CDR3 DNA reads TGTGCCACCAGTGATTCCCGAAGCACAGATACGCAGTATTTT. This codes for CATSDSRSTDTQYF.

The CDR3 region is CASSQEGDLYGYTF. DNA for the CDR3: TGTGCCAGCAGCCAAGAAGGGGACCTCTATGGCTACACCTTC. The rearrangement uses TRBV3-1 and TRBJ1-2, with a possible D match to TRBD1 (5 bases). The ends were cut back, 0 bases at V and 4 bases at J, with 9 bases in the middle. CDR3 length equals 14 residues. The germline V gene encodes CDR1 LGHDT and CDR2 YNNKEL (reference sequence).

The chain has TRBV24-1 and TRBJ1-1; no clear D gene. The germline gives CDR1 KGHDR, CDR2 SFDVKD. V lost 2 bases, J lost 1 base, and 10 bases lay in between. The CDR3 has 15 residues. The CDR3 sequence is CATSDSGLANTEAFF. CDR3 DNA: TGTGCCACCAGTGATTCAGGACTTGCGAACACTGAAGCTTTCTTT.

Comments on this clonotype: The junction shows a germline mismatch at one end, possibly a read error. The chain couples TRBV4-3 to TRBJ2-1; no definite D call. From germline, CDR1 is LGHNA and CDR2 YSLEER. This CDR3 is built from 13 residues. The CDR3 region is CASSQELRNELFF. The CDR3 coding sequence is TGCGCCAGCAGCCAAGAATTGCGGAATGAGCTGTTCTTC.

This chain uses TRBV7-9 with TRBJ1-1; D not certain. From germline, CDR1 is SEHNR and CDR2 FQNEAQ (reference sequence). This CDR3 contains 12 residues. V lost 0 bases and J lost 6, with 5 bases in between. CDR3 region: CASSLAFPEAFF. The CDR3 DNA reads TGTGCCAGCAGCTTAGCTTTTCCTGAAGCTTTCTTT.

This sequence joins TRBV10-3 and TRBJ2-7, with D perhaps TRBD2 (6 bases). Trimming removed 2 bases at V and 0 bases at J, with 14 bases between. Germline CDR1 and CDR2: ENHRY and SYGVKD. The length of the CDR3 is 16 residues. The CDR3: CAISEKGGSLSYEQYF. The CDR3 DNA is TGTGCCATCAGTGAGAAGGGAGGATCCCTCTCCTACGAGCAGTACTTC.

This clonotype was counted only a few times. The chain couples TRBV7-8 to TRBJ2-2; 7 bases match TRBD2. This CDR3 is 15 amino acids long. The germline V gene encodes CDR1 SGHVS and CDR2 FQNEAQ. With V trimmed by 8 bases and J by 4 bases, 10 bases remained unmatched. The CDR3 is CASQGLDRSTGELFF. In nucleotides, the CDR3 is TGTGCCAGCCAAGGACTAGACCGTTCCACCGGGGAGCTGTTTTTT.

The V call is TRBV7-6, the J call TRBJ1-1; D call uncertain. CDR3 length: 13 residues. The V gene lost 5 bases and the J gene lost 6 bases, with 13 bases spanning the gap. CDR1 and CDR2 from the germline V gene are SGHVS and FNYEAQ. CDR3 protein: CASSPLYTSEAFF. The CDR3 DNA reads as TGTGCCAGCAGCCCCCTTTACACGTCTGAAGCTTTCTTT. The full variable domain, rest sourced from reference TRBV7-6 and TRBJ1-1, is GAGVSQSPRYKVTKRGQDVALRCDPISGHVSLYWYRQALGQGPEFLTYFNYEAQQDKSGLPNDRFSAERPEGSISTLTIQRTEQRDSAMYRCASSPLYTSEAFFGQGTRLTVV.

In its sample, this clonotype was seen a few times. The V and J genes are TRBV4-3 and TRBJ1-5; tentative D call: TRBD1 (6 bases). This CDR3 contains 16 residues. Germline CDR1 is LGHNA and CDR2 is YSLEER. Trimming stripped 1 base from V and 3 bases from J, with 13 bases between. The CDR3: CASSQGYREDNQPQHF. The CDR3 DNA reads as TGCGCCAGCAGCCAAGGGTACAGGGAGGACAATCAGCCCCAGCATTTT.

The chain recombines TRBV15 with TRBJ1-1; no definite D call. V lost 4 bases and J 0 bases, leaving 12 bases between the germline ends. CDR1 and CDR2 (germline): LNHNV, YYDKDF (reference sequence). The CDR3 spans 15 residues. The CDR3 DNA follows: TGTGCCACCAGCAATGATGGACGGATGAACACTGAAGCTTTCTTT. Translating it yields CATSNDGRMNTEAFF. Drawing the rest from reference TRBV15 and TRBJ1-1, the complete variable domain is DAMVIQNPRYQVTQFGKPVTLSCSQTLNHNVMYWYQQKSSQAPKLLFHYYDKDFNNEADTPDNFQSRRPNTSFCFLDIRSPGLGDTAMYLCATSNDGRMNTEAFFGQGTRLTVV.

The rearrangement joins TRBV7-6 to TRBJ2-2, with TRBD1 matching 7 bases. V was pared by 3 bases and J by 2 bases, with 9 bases of the junction left unmatched. The CDR3 is 17 amino acids. CDR1 and CDR2 from the germline V gene are SGHVS and FNYEAQ. CDR3: CASSFRVTGTNTGELFF. The CDR3 DNA follows: TGTGCCAGCAGCTTTCGCGTGACAGGGACAAACACCGGGGAGCTGTTTTTT.

This clonotype was seen only a few times. The V call is TRBV6-5, the J call TRBJ2-5, with 9 bases matching TRBD2. J was trimmed by 7 bases and V by 7 bases; bases with no gene match: 7. CDR3 length equals 13 residues. Looked up from germline, CDR1 is MNHEY and CDR2 is SVGAGI. This CDR3 is CASTVAGVVTQYF. The CDR3 bases are TGTGCCAGCACGGTAGCGGGAGTAGTGACCCAGTACTTC.

The chain joins TRBV7-2 to TRBJ2-3; D is unresolved. This CDR3 has 15 residues. The V gene's germline CDR1 is SGHTA and CDR2 FQGNSA. Trimming shortened V by 5 bases and J by 4 bases, and 16 bases separated the two germline ends. The CDR3 sequence: CASSPSRTLADTQYF. CDR3 nucleotide sequence: TGTGCCAGCAGCCCCTCCCGGACCTTGGCAGATACGCAGTATTTT.

This clonotype has just a few counts. This sequence joins TRBV7-9 and TRBJ2-1; the D gene is possibly TRBD2 (6 bases). Trimming removed 5 bases from V and 7 bases from J, with 15 bases in between. The CDR3 loop spans 14 amino acids. Germline lookup yields CDR1 SEHNR and CDR2 FQNEAQ (reference sequence). The DNA of the CDR3 is TGTGCCAGCAGCGTCTCCGGGAGCAATAATGAGCAGTTCTTC. This gives the protein CASSVSGSNNEQFF.

This clonotype was observed a few times. The chain uses TRBV20-1 and TRBJ1-1; D may be TRBD1 (5 bases). Per the germline V gene, CDR1 is DFQATT and CDR2 is SNEGSKA (reference sequence). The CDR3 totals 13 residues. V was clipped by 6 bases and J by 1 base, with 12 bases between them. The CDR3 spells CSAWGGQNTEAFF. DNA of the CDR3: TGCAGTGCCTGGGGCGGACAGAACACTGAAGCTTTCTTT.

The rearrangement joins TRBV12-3 or TRBV12-4 to TRBJ1-5, with TRBD1 as a possible D gene (6 bases). V was trimmed by 5 bases and J by 4 bases, leaving 9 bases between them. CDR3 size: 13 residues. CDR3 sequence (DNA): TGTGCCAGCAGTAGGGGGGAAAATCAGCCCCAGCATTTT. It is translated as CASSRGENQPQHF.

V usage is TRBV6-2 or TRBV6-3 and J usage is TRBJ2-1; 14 positions match TRBD2. V gave up 5 bases and J gave up 10 bases; unmatched junction bases: 7. Germline V gives CDR1 MNHEY, CDR2 SVGEGT. The CDR3 spans 15 residues. Here the CDR3 reads CASSDGTSGSWEQFF. CDR3 DNA: TGTGCCAGCAGTGACGGGACTAGCGGGAGTTGGGAGCAGTTCTTC.

This clonotype was seen a few times. The chain employs TRBV5-4 and TRBJ2-7; TRBD1 matches 8 bases. Trimming cost V 4 bases and J 3 bases; bases outside gene matches: 6. CDR1 is SGHNT, CDR2 YYREEE, per germline (reference sequence). The CDR3 contains 14 residues. Here the CDR3 reads CASSETGAIYEQYF. The CDR3 nucleotides read TGTGCCAGCAGCGAGACAGGGGCGATCTACGAGCAGTACTTC.

On this clonotype itself: A read error may account for a junction end that differs from germline. The rearrangement links TRBV3-1 to TRBJ2-2, with 9 nucleotides matching TRBD1. In germline, CDR1 is LGHDT, CDR2 YNNKEL (reference sequence). This CDR3 is built from 15 residues. The CDR3 DNA sequence: TGTGCCAGCACCCAATACAGGGGGCGAACCGGGGAGCTGTTTTTT. Translation gives CASTQYRGRTGELFF.

The chain links TRBV5-6 to TRBJ1-2, with 8 bases identical to TRBD1. The ends lost 2 bases at V and 1 base at J; junction bases unmatched: 7. Germline-derived CDR1 and CDR2 are SGHDT and YYEEEE. The CDR3 is 16 amino acids. CDR3 sequence: CASSFRTGQINYGYTF. CDR3 nucleotide sequence: TGTGCCAGCAGCTTCCGGACAGGGCAGATTAACTATGGCTACACCTTC.

A few counts support this clonotype. The gene calls are TRBV19 and TRBJ2-1, with D hard to call. V lost 9 bases and J lost 5, with 8 bases in between. Germline CDR1 is LNHDA and CDR2 is SQIVND (reference sequence). CDR3 length equals 11 residues. CDR3 region: CASQADNEQFF. DNA of the CDR3: TGTGCCAGCCAGGCCGACAATGAGCAGTTCTTC.

In its sample, this clonotype was seen a few times. The chain employs TRBV9 and TRBJ1-1; D call uncertain. Germline CDR1 SGDLS, CDR2 YYNGEE. The CDR3 runs to 15 residues. V was cut by 0 bases and J by 4 bases, with 13 bases left in between. DNA for the CDR3: TGTGCCAGCAGCGTAGAGGGAACGGGGTTCACTGAAGCTTTCTTT. It encodes CASSVEGTGFTEAFF.

The chain combines TRBV9 with TRBJ1-4; D is possibly TRBD1 (5 bases). V lost 4 bases and J lost 4, with 11 bases in between. The CDR3 loop spans 14 amino acids. Germline V CDR1 and CDR2: SGDLS, YYNGEE. In nucleotides, the CDR3 is TGTGCCAGCAGCCCCGGGGACTTTAATGAAAAACTGTTTTTT. Amino acid sequence: CASSPGDFNEKLFF.

This clonotype was picked up one time. The chain joins TRBV19 to TRBJ2-7, with D uncertain. With 1 base removed from V and 7 bases from J, the gap between germline ends came to 8 bases. The germline V gene encodes CDR1 LNHDA and CDR2 SQIVND (reference sequence). This CDR3 is 12 amino acids long. The CDR3 is CASSIGRQEQYF. The CDR3 DNA is TGTGCCAGTAGTATAGGAAGACAAGAGCAGTACTTC.